The clone carrying this T cell receptor (beta chain) has at least ten counts. This sample stems from a study of patients with pleural tuberculosis. TCRdb re-derived calls from the reads in MiXCR, one entry per CDR3 protein. The sample lists tens of thousands of distinct CDR3 sequences; approximately 7.5% were seen once. The receptor comes from a human donor with pleural tuberculosis.

As DNA, the CDR3 is TGCAGTGCTATCGTCCAGGGGTCCCAGTTCTTC. This gives the protein CSAIVQGSQFF. The V call is TRBV20-1, the J call TRBJ2-1; weak D call: TRBD1 (6 bases). Germline V CDR1 and CDR2: DFQATT, SNEGSKA (reference sequence). This CDR3 has 11 amino acids. Trimming took off 4 bases at V and 13 bases at J, with 14 bases between the two ends.